These 9 T cell receptor beta chains came from one sample sequenced in a study of blood T cell repertoires in COVID-19. Produced via immunoSEQ multiplex PCR; TCRdb's table is partial and in-frame only. The table includes 75,000 to 95,000 clones, around four fifths detected once. Sequenced: peripheral blood. The source is an older man with active or convalescent COVID-19.

The chain employs TRBV25-1 and TRBJ2-3; no definite D call. The CDR3 is made up of 13 amino acids. The V end lost 7 bases, the J end lost 1 base, and 9 bases lay between the germline ends. From germline, CDR1 is MGHDK and CDR2 SYGVNS. In DNA, the CDR3 is TGTGCCAGCAAACCTAAAGGCACAGATACGCAGTATTTT. Translated: CASKPKGTDTQYF.

V usage is TRBV29-1 and J usage is TRBJ2-5; D is perhaps TRBD2 (5 bases). The germline V and J ends were trimmed by 4 bases and 10 bases, with 13 bases remaining between them. The germline V gene has CDR1 SQVTM and CDR2 ANQGSEA. The CDR3 has 11 residues. CDR3: CSVVTSGIQYF. As DNA, the CDR3 is TGCAGCGTTGTTACTAGTGGTATCCAGTACTTC.

The CDR3 DNA follows: TGTGCCAGCAGTCGGGCCTACGAGCAGTACGTC. Translating it yields CASSRAYEQYV. V is TRBV6-5 and J is TRBJ2-7; D call uncertain. Trimming stripped 5 bases from V and 2 bases from J, with 4 bases between. Germline V gene lookup returns CDR1 MNHEY and CDR2 SVGAGI. The CDR3 length is 11 residues.

This sequence joins TRBV11-2 and TRBJ2-3, with 9 bases fitting TRBD2. CDR3 size: 18 residues. With V trimmed by 5 bases and J by 3 bases, 15 bases remained unmatched. The germline V gene encodes CDR1 SGHAT and CDR2 FQNNGV. The CDR3 here is CASSRGGGNRDRTDTQYF. The DNA for the CDR3 is TGTGCCAGCAGCCGCGGGGGGGGCAACAGGGATCGGACAGATACGCAGTATTTT.

This chain connects TRBV2 to TRBJ2-1; TRBD1 might be the D (5 bases). Trimming cost V 6 bases and J 7 bases, with 13 bases left between them. The CDR3 is made up of 13 amino acids. Germline CDR1 reads SNHLY; CDR2 reads FYNNEI. CDR3 in amino acids: CASSPRRDNEQFF. The DNA for the CDR3 is TGTGCCAGCAGCCCCCGCAGGGATAATGAGCAGTTCTTC.

This rearrangement joins TRBV19 to TRBJ2-3; D might be TRBD2 (5 bases). CDR1 and CDR2 (germline): LNHDA, SQIVND (reference sequence). The CDR3 is 14 residues long. Trimming left V 6 bases short and J 2 bases short, with 12 bases between. CDR3 coding DNA: TGTGCCAGTAGGCAGATCGGGAACACAGATACGCAGTATTTT. This sequence encodes CASRQIGNTDTQYF. Together with reference TRBV19 and TRBJ2-3, the CDR3 gives the full variable domain: DGGITQSPKYLFRKEGQNVTLSCEQNLNHDAMYWYRQDPGQGLRLIYYSQIVNDFQKGDIAEGYSVSREKKESFPLTVTSAQKNPTAFYLCASRQIGNTDTQYFGPGTRLTVL.

V usage is TRBV19 and J usage is TRBJ1-5; the D is unclear. Germline CDR1 LNHDA, CDR2 SQIVND (reference sequence). The V end was cut by 3 bases, the J end by 3 bases, with 9 bases between. The CDR3 is 14 residues long. This chain's CDR3 is CASSMSGFNQPQHF. In DNA form, the CDR3 reads TGTGCCAGTAGTATGTCAGGTTTCAATCAGCCCCAGCATTTT.

J is TRBJ1-1 and V is TRBV3-1 (or the pseudogene TRBV3-2); 10 positions agree with TRBD1. The CDR3 is 15 residues long. Trimming cost V 4 bases and J 5 bases; bases outside gene matches: 7. Per germline, CDR1 LGHDT and CDR2 YNNKEL (reference sequence). CDR3 nucleotide sequence: TGTGCCAGCAGCCCTCGGGACAGGGGTTCAACTGAAGCTTTCTTT. Residues: CASSPRDRGSTEAFF.

This clone was seen only a few times. This chain uses TRBV10-3 with TRBJ2-3; D gene unclear. The CDR3 loop spans 15 amino acids. With 0 bases removed from V and 0 bases from J, the gap between germline ends came to 7 bases. Per germline, CDR1 ENHRY and CDR2 SYGVKD. The CDR3 protein is CAISESSPSTDTQYF. The CDR3 region has the DNA TGTGCCATCAGTGAGTCAAGCCCTAGCACAGATACGCAGTATTTT.